This entry is about one T cell receptor beta chain. Antigen specificity is unknown. J gave up 0 bases and V 5 bases, and 7 bases lay outside the gene matches. The CDR3 has 16 amino acids. Ranging in age from roughly 6 to 90, the donors were healthy Caucasian individuals from Russia. These data are taken from a study of blood T cells in healthy people across ages. The study, taken as a whole, reports: In long-lived donors, naive CD4+ cell counts and diversity exceeded those of aged donors.

Together with a sample-barcoded 5' primer, a J-beta primer mix was included in a second PCR lasting about 6 to 11 cycles. TCRdb called the 5' RACE reads again in MiXCR, with one record for every CDR3 protein. This sample has about 780,000 distinct CDR3 sequences, with around a quarter found just once. In addition, the sample was reused for a study of T cells of mothers and their children.

Sequencing was carried out using blood. V gene TRBV12-3 or TRBV12-4 combines with J gene TRBJ2-5; TRBD1 aligns across 9 bases. This sequence was found in a boy younger than 18 in good health. The CDR3 coding sequence is TGTGCCAGCAGTGCCGGGACAGGGTTTTACCAAGAGACCCAGTACTTC. It is translated as CASSAGTGFYQETQYF.